The rows below give T cell receptor beta chains drawn from one sample of a study of T cell changes during pregnancy in multiple sclerosis. The protocol was immunoSEQ multiplex PCR, while the TCRdb copy is restricted to in-frame clones and leaves out a portion. This sample yields around 70,000 clones, of which roughly nine tenths are seen a single time; approximately 0.84% belongs to the top ten. This specimen consisted of peripheral blood, obtained in the second trimester of pregnancy. These TCRs come from a female donor with multiple sclerosis, enrolled in a pregnancy study. Each CDR3 is given with its conserved first and last residue. The D gene is left open where the match is weak. Some rows mark clone size as missing; the rest say once, few, many or name a class of expanded clone.

CDR3nt	CDR3aa	v_gene	j_gene	abundance	d_gene
TGTGCCAGCAGCCCCCGGGGCGGGGGCTTTGTTGGAAACACCATATATTTT	CASSPRGGGFVGNTIYF	TRBV7-9	TRBJ1-3	NA	NA
TGTGCCAGCAGAAAACAGGGGAAGGACAATCAGCCCCAGCATTTT	CASRKQGKDNQPQHF	TRBV2	TRBJ1-5	NA	TRBD1
TGTGCCAGCAGCTTTGGCTTCGGGGCCAACGTCCTGACTTTC	CASSFGFGANVLTF	TRBV5-4	TRBJ2-6	NA	NA
TGTGCCAGCAGCCGACAGGGGGCAGGCTATGGCTACACCTTC	CASSRQGAGYGYTF	TRBV7-2	TRBJ1-2	NA	TRBD1
TGTGCCAGCAGCGCCGGAGGCTCGGACACTGAAGCTTTCTTT	CASSAGGSDTEAFF	TRBV9	TRBJ1-1	once	NA
TGCGCCAGCAGCTTGGAAGTCAACCTATTGAACACTGAAGCTTTCTTT	CASSLEVNLLNTEAFF	TRBV5-1	TRBJ1-1	NA	NA
TGTGCCAGCACCGTTTTTAGCGGGGGGGCCCACACCGGGGAGCTGTTTTTT	CASTVFSGGAHTGELFF	TRBV11-2	TRBJ2-2	NA	TRBD2
TGTGCTAGTGGTCCCTCTTCACCCCTCCACTTT	CASGPSSPLHF	TRBV12-5	TRBJ1-6	NA	NA
TGTGCCAGCACCCTCACAGGAGATAAAGCTTTCTTT	CASTLTGDKAFF	TRBV7-9	TRBJ1-1	NA	NA
TGTGCCAGCAGCTCAGGGGGCCATCAGCCCCAGCATTTT	CASSSGGHQPQHF	TRBV5-6	TRBJ1-5	NA	TRBD1
TGTGCCAGCAGTGAGACTAGCGGGGGGGCAGATACGCAGTATTTT	CASSETSGGADTQYF	TRBV6-4	TRBJ2-3	NA	TRBD2
TGTGCCAGCAGGCTCGCGGGGGAGACCCAGTACTTC	CASRLAGETQYF	TRBV7-2	TRBJ2-5	NA	NA
TGTGCCAGCAGCTTACGCGACCCAGGCGCCACAGATACGCAGTATTTT	CASSLRDPGATDTQYF	TRBV7-8	TRBJ2-3	NA	NA
TGTGCCAGCCGCGTGTTGGGGGGCTACGAGCAGTACTTC	CASRVLGGYEQYF	TRBV25-1	TRBJ2-7	once	NA
TGTGCCAGAAGGGGGGGCTACACCTTC	CARRGGYTF	TRBV19	TRBJ1-2	few	NA
TGTGCCAGCGCCTCGAACGGGAACACTGAAGCTTTCTTT	CASASNGNTEAFF	TRBV6-4	TRBJ1-1	NA	NA
TGTGCCAGCACTAGCGGGGGAGGCACAGATACGCAGTATTTT	CASTSGGGTDTQYF	TRBV9	TRBJ2-3	NA	TRBD2
TGTGCCAGCAGTTACTCCCGGCGGGCCCTCAATTATGGCTACACCTTC	CASSYSRRALNYGYTF	TRBV6-5	TRBJ1-2	NA	NA
TGTGCCAGCAGCTTGGTCGGACAGGGCGACAATGAGCAGTTCTTC	CASSLVGQGDNEQFF	TRBV5-6	TRBJ2-1	NA	TRBD1
TGTGCCAGCACCTCAGACAGGGGTCGGCACAATGAGCAGTTCTTC	CASTSDRGRHNEQFF	TRBV5-5	TRBJ2-1	NA	TRBD1
TGTGCCAGCAGCCCCTATAGCGGGGGGGACAACAATGAGCAGTTCTTC	CASSPYSGGDNNEQFF	TRBV7-3	TRBJ2-1	NA	TRBD2
TGTGCCAGCAGCGTAGTGGCGGGGGGAAGGGCAGATACGCAGTATTTT	CASSVVAGGRADTQYF	TRBV9	TRBJ2-3	once	TRBD2